This TCR beta chain was sequenced during a study of human T cells and chemical hapten exposure. Time point: pre-sensitization, week 0. Documented treatment: therapeutic diphenylcyclopropenone sensitization with weekly scalp DPC. Per the germline V gene, CDR1 is SGHTA and CDR2 is FQGNSA. Trimming stripped 5 bases from V and 8 bases from J, with 21 bases between. There are 15 residues in the CDR3. Using its own MiXCR run on the RACE reads, TCRdb lists one record per CDR3 protein. The table shows about 300,000 distinct CDR3 sequences, with around 5.5% occurring only once. Only a few counts were recorded for this clonotype.

This TCR derives from a young woman with alopecia areata. Some clones in this sample may be carry-over from other donors' samples. The chain links TRBV7-2 to TRBJ1-2; weak D call: TRBD1 (5 bases). The sample in question was whole blood, obtained in connection with sensitization to the hapten diphenylcyclopropenone (DPC). The CDR3 sequence: CASSPSVQGLGGYTF. The CDR3 nucleotides are TGTGCCAGCAGCCCTTCAGTTCAGGGTTTGGGCGGCTACACCTTC.